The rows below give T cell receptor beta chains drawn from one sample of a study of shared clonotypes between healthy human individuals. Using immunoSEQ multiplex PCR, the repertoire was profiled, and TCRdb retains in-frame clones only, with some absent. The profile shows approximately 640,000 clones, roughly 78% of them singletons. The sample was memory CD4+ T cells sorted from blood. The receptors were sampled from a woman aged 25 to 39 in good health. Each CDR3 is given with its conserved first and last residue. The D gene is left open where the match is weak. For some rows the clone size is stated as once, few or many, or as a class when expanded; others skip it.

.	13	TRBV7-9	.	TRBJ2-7	CASRGTGTYEQYF	TGTGCCAGCAGGGGGACTGGGACCTACGAGCAGTACTTC
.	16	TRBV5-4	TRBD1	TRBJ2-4	CASSLDMAGGNLIQYF	TGTGCCAGCAGCTTGGACATGGCAGGGGGAAACTTGATTCAGTACTTC
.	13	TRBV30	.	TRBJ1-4	CAWSVRLKEKLFF	TGTGCCTGGAGTGTGCGGCTTAAGGAAAAACTGTTTTTT
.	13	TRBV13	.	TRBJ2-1	CASSWDFYNEQFF	TGTGCCAGCAGCTGGGACTTTTACAATGAGCAGTTCTTC
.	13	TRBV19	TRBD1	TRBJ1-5	CASSRTGVQPQHF	TGTGCCAGTAGTAGGACAGGTGTTCAGCCCCAGCATTTT
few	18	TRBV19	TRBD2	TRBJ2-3	CASTTSGTNRLGIATQYF	TGTGCCAGTACTACAAGCGGGACCAACCGGTTGGGTATCGCTACGCAGTATTTT
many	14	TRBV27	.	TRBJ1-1	CASSFYGVDTEAFF	TGTGCCAGCAGTTTTTATGGGGTGGACACTGAAGCTTTCTTT
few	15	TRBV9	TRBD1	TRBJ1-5	CASSAGTGGNQPQHF	TGTGCCAGCAGCGCTGGGACAGGGGGCAATCAGCCCCAGCATTTT
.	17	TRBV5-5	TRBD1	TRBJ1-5	CASSLGVGGTVNQPQHF	TGTGCCAGCAGCTTGGGTGTTGGGGGGACAGTAAATCAGCCCCAGCATTTT
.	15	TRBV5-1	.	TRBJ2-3	CASSLDPASTDTQYF	TGCGCCAGCAGCTTGGATCCCGCTAGCACAGATACGCAGTATTTT
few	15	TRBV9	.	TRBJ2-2	CASNPGSRAVGELFF	TGTGCCAGCAACCCGGGGTCTCGAGCCGTCGGGGAGCTGTTTTTT
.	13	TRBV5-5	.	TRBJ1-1	CASSWLLNTEAFF	TGTGCCAGCAGCTGGTTACTGAACACTGAAGCTTTCTTT
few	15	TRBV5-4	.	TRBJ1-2	CASFLVDRGQEGYTF	TGTGCCAGTTTTCTTGTGGATCGAGGCCAGGAAGGCTACACCTTC
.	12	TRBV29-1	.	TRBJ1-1	CSVGRGNTEAFF	TGCAGCGTTGGCAGGGGTAACACTGAAGCTTTCTTT
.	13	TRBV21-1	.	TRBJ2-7	CASAGLQDYEQYF	TGTGCCAGCGCGGGACTTCAGGACTACGAGCAGTACTTC
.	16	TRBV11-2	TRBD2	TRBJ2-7	CASSPTSGRGSYEQYF	TGTGCCAGCAGCCCGACTAGCGGGAGAGGCTCCTACGAGCAGTACTTC
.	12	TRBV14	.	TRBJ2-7	CASSQLPSEQYF	TGTGCCAGCAGCCAACTCCCAAGCGAGCAGTACTTC
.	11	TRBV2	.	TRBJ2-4	CASGPRAVQYF	TGTGCCAGCGGCCCCCGGGCGGTTCAGTACTTC
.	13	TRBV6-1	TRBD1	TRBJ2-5	CATGTGVPETQYF	TGTGCCACCGGGACAGGGGTTCCGGAGACCCAGTACTTC
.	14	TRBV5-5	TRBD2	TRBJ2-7	CASSPQRGPYEQYF	TGTGCCAGCAGCCCCCAGCGGGGACCCTACGAGCAGTACTTC
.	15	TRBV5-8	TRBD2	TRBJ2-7	CASSPSGLSSYEQYF	TGTGCCAGCAGCCCTAGCGGACTTAGCTCCTACGAGCAGTACTTC
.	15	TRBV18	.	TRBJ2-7	CASSPSPGAGYEQYF	TGTGCCAGCTCACCATCGCCGGGAGCCGGCTACGAGCAGTACTTC
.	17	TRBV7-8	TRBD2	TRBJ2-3	CASSGWTSRTSTDTQYF	TGTGCCAGCAGCGGGTGGACTAGCCGGACTAGCACAGATACGCAGTATTTT
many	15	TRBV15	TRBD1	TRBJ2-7	CATSRGRDSPYEQYF	TGTGCCACCAGCAGAGGACGGGACAGTCCCTACGAGCAGTACTTC